This is a list of T cell receptor beta chains from one sample in a study of T cells in Graves' hyperthyroidism and ophthalmopathy. From the multiplex PCR reads, TCRdb called clonotypes with MiXCR, one entry per CDR3 protein. The profile shows roughly 600,000 distinct CDR3 sequences, about 14% of them singletons. The sequenced material came from blood. The receptors shown here come from a woman aged 50 to 65 with Graves' ophthalmopathy. Each CDR3 is given with its conserved first and last residue. The D gene is left open where the match is weak. A row's size may be missing; if present it is once, few, many or a size class.

J: TRBJ2-7; V: TRBV20-1; size: -; D: TRBD1; DNA: TGCAGTGCTAGAGACCCCGGGACAGGGGGTCCCCGCACCTACGAGCAGTACTTC; CDR3: CSARDPGTGGPRTYEQYF
J: TRBJ2-7; V: TRBV6-2/TRBV6-3; size: -; D: TRBD2; DNA: TGTGCCAGCAGTTATGGACTAGAAGGCTGGGAGCAGTACTTC; CDR3: CASSYGLEGWEQYF
J: TRBJ2-6; V: TRBV6-1; size: -; D: -; DNA: TGTGCCAGCAGTGACTTGGCGGGCTCTGGGGCCAACGTCCTGACTTTC; CDR3: CASSDLAGSGANVLTF
J: TRBJ2-2; V: TRBV2; size: -; D: TRBD1; DNA: TGTGCCAGCAGAGGGGACAGGAGTCCGAACACCGGGGAGCTGTTTTTT; CDR3: CASRGDRSPNTGELFF
J: TRBJ2-5; V: TRBV6-2/TRBV6-3; size: few; D: TRBD2; DNA: TGTGCCAGCAGTTACTTGGGTTTAGCGGGTCTTAACCAAGAGACCCAGTACTTC; CDR3: CASSYLGLAGLNQETQYF
J: TRBJ2-1; V: TRBV11-3; size: -; D: -; DNA: TGTGCCAGCAGCAAGGGACTCGCCAGCTCCTACAATGAGCAGTTCTTC; CDR3: CASSKGLASSYNEQFF
J: TRBJ2-1; V: TRBV19; size: few; D: -; DNA: TGTGCCAGTAGTGCTCAACAGGGCTACAATGAGCAGTTCTTC; CDR3: CASSAQQGYNEQFF
J: TRBJ2-1; V: TRBV7-2; size: many; D: -; DNA: TGTGCCAGCAGCTTAGCTAGCGGAAGATACAATGAGCAGTTCTTC; CDR3: CASSLASGRYNEQFF
J: TRBJ2-5; V: TRBV28; size: many; D: TRBD2; DNA: TGTGCCAGCAGTTTATCCGTACTAGCGGGAGGCCATGGGACCCAGTACTTC; CDR3: CASSLSVLAGGHGTQYF
J: TRBJ2-2; V: TRBV12-3/TRBV12-4; size: few; D: TRBD2; DNA: TGTGCCAGCAACCTAGCGGGAGGGGCGGGCACCGGGGAGCTGTTTTTT; CDR3: CASNLAGGAGTGELFF
J: TRBJ2-3; V: TRBV7-2; size: many; D: TRBD2; DNA: TGTGCCAGCAGCTTAGTATTCGGGAGGGGAGATACGCAGTATTTT; CDR3: CASSLVFGRGDTQYF
J: TRBJ2-7; V: TRBV29-1; size: few; D: -; DNA: TGCAGCGTTGGTCTCCGCCAGCACTACGAGCAGTACTTC; CDR3: CSVGLRQHYEQYF
J: TRBJ2-1; V: TRBV14; size: -; D: TRBD2; DNA: TGTGCCAGCGAGAGACTAGCGGGAGAAAACAATGAGCAGTTCTTC; CDR3: CASERLAGENNEQFF
J: TRBJ2-1; V: TRBV7-8; size: -; D: TRBD2; DNA: TGTGCCAGCAGCTTAGCTTCTCCCTTACTAGCGGGACTATACAATGAGCAGTTCTTC; CDR3: CASSLASPLLAGLYNEQFF
J: TRBJ2-2; V: TRBV30; size: -; D: -; DNA: TGTGCCTGGAGTGTACGTGGGGCCACCGGGGAGCTGTTTTTT; CDR3: CAWSVRGATGELFF
J: TRBJ2-2; V: TRBV11-2; size: many; D: -; DNA: TGTGCCAGCAGCAAATACATGACGGGAGCGAACACCGGGGAGCTGTTTTTT; CDR3: CASSKYMTGANTGELFF
J: TRBJ2-1; V: TRBV10-3; size: few; D: -; DNA: TGTGCCATCAGAGGACAAACCTACAATGAGCAGTTCTTC; CDR3: CAIRGQTYNEQFF
J: TRBJ1-1; V: TRBV6-1; size: -; D: TRBD1; DNA: TGTGCCAGCACTACACAACGGGACAGTAAAGCTTTCTTT; CDR3: CASTTQRDSKAFF
J: TRBJ2-5; V: TRBV29-1; size: few; D: TRBD1; DNA: TGCAGCGCCGGACAGGGGGCTATTGAGACCCAGTACTTC; CDR3: CSAGQGAIETQYF
J: TRBJ2-1; V: TRBV20-1; size: many; D: TRBD2; DNA: TGCAGTGCTAGAGATTTCCGGGCTAGCGGGGGCTCCTACAATGAGCAGTTCTTC; CDR3: CSARDFRASGGSYNEQFF
J: TRBJ2-3; V: TRBV24-1; size: few; D: -; DNA: TGTGCCACCAGTGACAACAGACCCACAGATACGCAGTATTTT; CDR3: CATSDNRPTDTQYF
J: TRBJ1-2; V: TRBV18; size: -; D: -; DNA: TGTGCCAGCTCACCACCGGACCGAAACTATGGCTACACCTTC; CDR3: CASSPPDRNYGYTF
J: TRBJ2-7; V: TRBV3-1; size: once; D: TRBD1; DNA: TGTGCCAGCAGCCAAGCCGGACAGGGCCACGAGCAGTACTTC; CDR3: CASSQAGQGHEQYF
J: TRBJ1-6; V: TRBV4-3; size: few; D: TRBD1; DNA: TGCGCCAGCAGCCATGGCGGACAGGGGTTTAATTCACCCCTCCACTTT; CDR3: CASSHGGQGFNSPLHF
J: TRBJ2-1; V: TRBV7-3; size: many; D: -; DNA: TGTGCCAGCAGCTTGAGACCCGGACCATCTAGCGCGAGCTCCTACAATGAGCAGTTCTTC; CDR3: CASSLRPGPSSASSYNEQFF
J: TRBJ2-7; V: TRBV7-2; size: many; D: -; DNA: TGTGCCAGCAGTTTAGGGTCAGGGCCCTACGAGCAGTACTTC; CDR3: CASSLGSGPYEQYF
J: TRBJ2-3; V: TRBV7-9; size: -; D: TRBD1; DNA: TGTGCCAGCAGCTTACGACAGGGGGCCGCAGATACGCAGTATTTT; CDR3: CASSLRQGAADTQYF
J: TRBJ2-7; V: TRBV20-1; size: few; D: -; DNA: TGCAGTGCTAGTCCCCGGTCGGGGCTAACCTACGAGCAGTACTTC; CDR3: CSASPRSGLTYEQYF
J: TRBJ2-3; V: TRBV12-3/TRBV12-4; size: -; D: -; DNA: TGTGCCAGCAGTTTCAAGGGAGAAGATACGCAGTATTTT; CDR3: CASSFKGEDTQYF
J: TRBJ1-2; V: TRBV27; size: -; D: -; DNA: TGTGCCAGCACACCTTTAGTAGGGGAAGGAGAACCCTATGGCTACACCTTC; CDR3: CASTPLVGEGEPYGYTF
J: TRBJ1-2; V: TRBV27; size: -; D: -; DNA: TGTGCCAGCAGTTTTTATAGTTACTATGGCTACACCTTC; CDR3: CASSFYSYYGYTF
J: TRBJ2-7; V: TRBV28; size: many; D: TRBD1; DNA: TGTGCCAGCAGCCAGCCGAGGGGGCGCATCTACGAGCAGTACTTC; CDR3: CASSQPRGRIYEQYF
J: TRBJ2-2; V: TRBV4-2; size: few; D: -; DNA: TGTGCCAGCAGCCAAGGCCAGCTAGCGCTAAACACCGGGGAGCTGTTTTTT; CDR3: CASSQGQLALNTGELFF
J: TRBJ2-7; V: TRBV7-2; size: many; D: TRBD1; DNA: TGTGCCAGCAGCTTAGACAGGGGGAAGGACGAGCAGTACTTC; CDR3: CASSLDRGKDEQYF
J: TRBJ2-3; V: TRBV5-1; size: -; D: -; DNA: TGCGCCAGCAGCCCTGACGGTATGGGGTATGGAGATACGCAGTATTTT; CDR3: CASSPDGMGYGDTQYF
J: TRBJ2-1; V: TRBV24-1; size: many; D: TRBD2; DNA: TGTGCCACCAGTGTCTCTCAGACTAGCGGGAGAATGAATGAGCAGTTCTTC; CDR3: CATSVSQTSGRMNEQFF
J: TRBJ2-5; V: TRBV6-2/TRBV6-3; size: -; D: -; DNA: TGTGCCAGCAGCACTTACAACCGGGATCAGTGGTACTTC; CDR3: CASSTYNRDQWYF
J: TRBJ2-7; V: TRBV7-3; size: many; D: -; DNA: TGTGCCAGCAGCTTCCGGGTTGGGGAGCAGTACTTC; CDR3: CASSFRVGEQYF
J: TRBJ2-5; V: TRBV4-3; size: -; D: -; DNA: TGCGCCAGCAGCCAAGATAGAGACAGTTTAGCCCAGTACTTC; CDR3: CASSQDRDSLAQYF
J: TRBJ2-1; V: TRBV14; size: many; D: -; DNA: TGTGCCAGCAGCCAAGATGTGTACAATGAGCAGTTCTTC; CDR3: CASSQDVYNEQFF
J: TRBJ1-2; V: TRBV7-8; size: few; D: TRBD1; DNA: TGTGCCAGCAGCTTTGACCCCGGGACAGGGAACTATGGCTACACCTTC; CDR3: CASSFDPGTGNYGYTF